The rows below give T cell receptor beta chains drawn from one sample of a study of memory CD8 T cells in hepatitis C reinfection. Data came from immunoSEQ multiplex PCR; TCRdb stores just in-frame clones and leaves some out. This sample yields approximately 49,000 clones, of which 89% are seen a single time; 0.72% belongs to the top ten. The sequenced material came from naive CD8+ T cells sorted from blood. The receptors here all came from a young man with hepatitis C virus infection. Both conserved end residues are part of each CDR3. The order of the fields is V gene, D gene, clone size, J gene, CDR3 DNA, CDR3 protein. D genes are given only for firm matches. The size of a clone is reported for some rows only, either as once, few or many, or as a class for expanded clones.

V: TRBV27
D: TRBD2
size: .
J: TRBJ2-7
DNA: TGTGCCAGCAGTTGGGGGACTAGCTTCAACTACGAGCAGTACTTC
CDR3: CASSWGTSFNYEQYF

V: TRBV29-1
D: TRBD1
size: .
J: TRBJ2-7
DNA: TGCAGCGCAGCCGCCGGGACAGCATCCTACGAGCAGTACTTC
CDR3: CSAAAGTASYEQYF

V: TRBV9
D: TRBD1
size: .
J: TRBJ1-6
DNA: TGTGCCAGCAGCGTTGGGACAGACTATAATTCACCCCTCCACTTT
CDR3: CASSVGTDYNSPLHF

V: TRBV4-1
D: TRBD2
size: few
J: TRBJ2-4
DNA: TGCGCCAGCAGCCAAGAGTGGGGGACTAGCGGGGGGGCCAAAAACATTCAGTACTTC
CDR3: CASSQEWGTSGGAKNIQYF

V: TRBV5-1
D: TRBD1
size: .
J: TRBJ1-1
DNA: TGCGCCAGCAGCTTGAAAACAGGGGGGGCTGATGAACTGACTGAAGCTTTCTTT
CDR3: CASSLKTGGADELTEAFF

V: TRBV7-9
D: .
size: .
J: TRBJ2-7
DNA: TGTGCCAGCAGCGACAGTCTGAAATCCTACGAGCAGTACTTC
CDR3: CASSDSLKSYEQYF

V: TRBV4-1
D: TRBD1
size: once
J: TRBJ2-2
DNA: TGCGCCAGCAGCCAAGTTGGGACAGAGACCGGGGAGCTGTTTTTT
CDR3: CASSQVGTETGELFF

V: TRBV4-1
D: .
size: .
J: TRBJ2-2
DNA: TGCGCCAGCAGCTTGGGACCGGCGGGGCAGAACACCGGGGAGCTGTTTTTT
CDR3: CASSLGPAGQNTGELFF

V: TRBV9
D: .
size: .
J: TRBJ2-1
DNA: .
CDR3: CASSVGGGTVGFF

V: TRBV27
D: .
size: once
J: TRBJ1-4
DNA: TGTGCCAGCAGTTTTCTAAGCGGGGAAAAACTGTTTTTT
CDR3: CASSFLSGEKLFF

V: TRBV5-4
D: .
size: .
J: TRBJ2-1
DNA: TGTGCCAGCAGCTCGGAGGACAATGAGCAGTTCTTC
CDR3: CASSSEDNEQFF

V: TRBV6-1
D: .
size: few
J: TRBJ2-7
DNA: TGTGCCAGCAGTGAGGGGACTGACATATCCTACGAGCAGTACTTC
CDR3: CASSEGTDISYEQYF

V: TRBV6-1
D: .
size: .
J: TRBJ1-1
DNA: TGTGCCAGCAGTGAAGCGCAGTGGCCTGAAGCTTTCTTT
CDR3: CASSEAQWPEAFF

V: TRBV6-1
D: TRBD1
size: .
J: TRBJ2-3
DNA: TGTGCCAGCAGTGGGGGACAGGGATACACAGATACGCAGTATTTT
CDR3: CASSGGQGYTDTQYF

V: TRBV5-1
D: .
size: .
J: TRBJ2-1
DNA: TGCGCCAGCAGCTTGAGAGGGAACAATGAGCAGTTCTTC
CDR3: CASSLRGNNEQFF

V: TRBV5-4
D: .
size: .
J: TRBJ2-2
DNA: TGTGCCAGCAGCTTGGACAGGAGCACCGGGGAGCTGTTTTTT
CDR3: CASSLDRSTGELFF

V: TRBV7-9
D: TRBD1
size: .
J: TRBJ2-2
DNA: TGTGCCAGCAGCTTGGGACAGGGGGTAACCGGGGAGCTGTTTTTT
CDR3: CASSLGQGVTGELFF

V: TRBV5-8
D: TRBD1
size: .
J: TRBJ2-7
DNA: TGTGCCAGCACCCGGACAGGGGCGATCTACGAGCAGTACTTC
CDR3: CASTRTGAIYEQYF

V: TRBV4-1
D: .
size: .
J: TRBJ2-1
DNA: TGCGCCAGCAGCCAAGTCGGGATCACTAGCCAGCCCGGAGATGAGCAGTTCTTC
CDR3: CASSQVGITSQPGDEQFF

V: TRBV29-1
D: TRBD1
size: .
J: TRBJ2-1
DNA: TGCAGCGGTACAGGGGGCGTTAACAATGAGCAGTTCTTC
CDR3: CSGTGGVNNEQFF

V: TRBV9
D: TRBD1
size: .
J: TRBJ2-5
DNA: TGTGCCAGCAGCGTCGAGGGGGCGCAGGGGGAGACCCAGTACTTC
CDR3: CASSVEGAQGETQYF

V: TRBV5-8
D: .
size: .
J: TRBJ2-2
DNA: TGTGCCAGCAGCTTGGCTGGGCCAATCGGGGAGCTGTTTTTT
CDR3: CASSLAGPIGELFF

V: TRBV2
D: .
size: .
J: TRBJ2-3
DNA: TGTGCCAGCAGTGATTGGGGGGTTGGCACAGATACGCAGTATTTT
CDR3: CASSDWGVGTDTQYF

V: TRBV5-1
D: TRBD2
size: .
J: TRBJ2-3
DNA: TGCGCCAGCAGCACCGTTAGCGGGAGTACAGATACGCAGTATTTT
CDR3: CASSTVSGSTDTQYF

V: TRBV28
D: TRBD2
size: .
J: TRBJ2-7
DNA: TGTGCCAGCCTCCGTAGCGGGAGAGGGAACGAGCAGTACTTC
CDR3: CASLRSGRGNEQYF

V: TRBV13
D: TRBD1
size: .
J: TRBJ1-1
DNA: TGTGCCAGCAGCTTAAAGGGGGCTGGCACTGAAGCTTTCTTT
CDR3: CASSLKGAGTEAFF

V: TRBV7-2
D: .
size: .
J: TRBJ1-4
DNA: TGTGCCAGCAGCTTACAGGGGTGGGAAAAACTGTTTTTT
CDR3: CASSLQGWEKLFF

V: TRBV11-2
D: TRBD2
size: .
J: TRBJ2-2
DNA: TGTGCCAGCAGACTCGGACTAGCGGACACCGGGGAGCTGTTTTTT
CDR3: CASRLGLADTGELFF

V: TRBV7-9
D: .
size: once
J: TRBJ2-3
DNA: TGTGCCAGCAGCTTAATAACAGGGCGCACAGATACGCAGTATTTT
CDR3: CASSLITGRTDTQYF

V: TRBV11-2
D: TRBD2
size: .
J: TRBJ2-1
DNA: TGTGCCAGCAGCTTGATAGCGGGGCTCCCAAATGAGCAGTTCTTC
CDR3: CASSLIAGLPNEQFF

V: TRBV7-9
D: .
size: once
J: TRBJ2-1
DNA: TGTGCCAGCAGATCGACGGCAGGGAATGAGCAGTTCTTC
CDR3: CASRSTAGNEQFF

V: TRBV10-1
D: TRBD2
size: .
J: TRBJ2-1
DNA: TGCGCCAGCAGTGCGTCGGGGGGAACCTACAATGAGCAGTTCTTC
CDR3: CASSASGGTYNEQFF

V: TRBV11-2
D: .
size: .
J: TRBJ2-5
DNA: TGTGCCAGCAGCCCCGGGACTTCTCAAGAGACCCAGTACTTC
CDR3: CASSPGTSQETQYF

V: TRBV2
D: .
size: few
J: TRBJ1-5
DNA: TGTGCCAGCGATGACGGGAGCAATCAGCCCCAGCATTTT
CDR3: CASDDGSNQPQHF

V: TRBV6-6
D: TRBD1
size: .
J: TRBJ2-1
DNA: TGTGCCAGCAGTCGGACAGGGGGCCAGAATGAGCAGTTCTTC
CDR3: CASSRTGGQNEQFF

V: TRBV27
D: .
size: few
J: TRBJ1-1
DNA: TGTGCCAGCAGGTCCCAGGGGGAAGCTTTCTTT
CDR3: CASRSQGEAFF

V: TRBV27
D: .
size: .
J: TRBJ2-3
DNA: TGTGCCAGCAGTTTAGAGGGATACTTGGATACGCAGTATTTT
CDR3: CASSLEGYLDTQYF

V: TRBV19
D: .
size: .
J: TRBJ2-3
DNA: TGTGCCAGTAGTATAGTTGGGCTAGCCGACACCACAGATACGCAGTATTTT
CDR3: CASSIVGLADTTDTQYF

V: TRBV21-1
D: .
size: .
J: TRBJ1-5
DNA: TGTGCCAGCAGCAATTGGCTTTACAATCAGCCCCAGCATTTT
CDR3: CASSNWLYNQPQHF

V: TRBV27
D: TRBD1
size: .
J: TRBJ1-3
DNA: TGTGCCAGCAGTTTATCGCAGGGGGGCCTCTCTGGAAACACCATATATTTT
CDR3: CASSLSQGGLSGNTIYF

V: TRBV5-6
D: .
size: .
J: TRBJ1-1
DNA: TGTGCCAGCAGCTTGGTCGTAGAACTGAACACTGAAGCTTTCTTT
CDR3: CASSLVVELNTEAFF

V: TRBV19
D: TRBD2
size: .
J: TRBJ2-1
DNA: TGTGCCAGTAGTGCGGGACTAGCGGGAAGGGGACCCTACAATGAGCAGTTCTTC
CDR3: CASSAGLAGRGPYNEQFF

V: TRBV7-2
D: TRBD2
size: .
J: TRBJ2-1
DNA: TGTGCCAGCAGCTTGTCAAACGGGGGGGCTAATGAGCAGTTCTTC
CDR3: CASSLSNGGANEQFF

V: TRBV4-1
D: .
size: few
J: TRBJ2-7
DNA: TGCGCCAGCAGCCAGTTAGGGGCTACCTACGAGCAGTACTTC
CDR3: CASSQLGATYEQYF

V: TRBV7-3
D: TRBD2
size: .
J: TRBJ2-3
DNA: TGTGCCAGCAGCTTAAACGGGGCTAGCGGGACCAACACAGATACGCAGTATTTT
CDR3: CASSLNGASGTNTDTQYF

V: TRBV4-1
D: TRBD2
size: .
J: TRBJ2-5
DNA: TGCGCCAGCAGCCAAGAGGGACTACCCGTCCAAGAGACCCAGTACTTC
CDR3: CASSQEGLPVQETQYF

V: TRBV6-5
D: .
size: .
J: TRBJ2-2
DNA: TGTGCCAGCAGTCCCACGGGCGGGGAGCTGTTTTTT
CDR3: CASSPTGGELFF

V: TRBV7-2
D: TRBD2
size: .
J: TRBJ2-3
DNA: TGTGCCAGCAGCCTACTAGCGGGGATGGTAGATACGCAGTATTTT
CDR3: CASSLLAGMVDTQYF

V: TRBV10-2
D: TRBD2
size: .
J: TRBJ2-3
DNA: TGCGCCAGACTAGCGGTAGACACAGATACGCAGTATTTT
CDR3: CARLAVDTDTQYF

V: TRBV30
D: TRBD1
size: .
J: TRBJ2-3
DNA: TGTGCCTGGACCCCCCCACAGGGGGCGAGCACAGATACGCAGTATTTT
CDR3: CAWTPPQGASTDTQYF

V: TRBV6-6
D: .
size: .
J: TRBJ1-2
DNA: TGTGCCAGCAGTCCTGACCCCTCGGGGGGCTACACCTTC
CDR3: CASSPDPSGGYTF

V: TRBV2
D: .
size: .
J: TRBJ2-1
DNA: TGTGCCAGCAGTGACCCGGGGACTGGAGGATATGAGCAGTTCTTC
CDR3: CASSDPGTGGYEQFF

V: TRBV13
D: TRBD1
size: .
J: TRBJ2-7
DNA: TGTGCCAGCAGCTGGACAGGTTCCCCCTACGAGCAGTACTTC
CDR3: CASSWTGSPYEQYF

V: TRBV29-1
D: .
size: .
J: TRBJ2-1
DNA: TGCAGCGCTCCGGACTTGGGCTACAATGAGCAGTTCTTC
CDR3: CSAPDLGYNEQFF

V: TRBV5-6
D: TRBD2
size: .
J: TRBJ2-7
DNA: TGTGCCAGCAGCTTGGGGGGCGGGAGTCAATCCGAGCAGTACTTC
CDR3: CASSLGGGSQSEQYF

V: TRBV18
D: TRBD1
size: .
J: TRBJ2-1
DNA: TGTGCCAGCTCACCCGGGACAGGGGTTCGGAATGGGCAGTTCTTC
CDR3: CASSPGTGVRNGQFF

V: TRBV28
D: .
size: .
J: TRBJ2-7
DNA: TGTGCCAGCAGTTTAGGAGGGACAGCTCCCTACGAGCAGTACTTC
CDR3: CASSLGGTAPYEQYF